The present TCR beta chain was sequenced within a study of breast tumors, draining lymph nodes, adjacent tissues. General study points: Tumor and nontumor repertoires were significantly more similar in luminal-like than in basal-like breast cancer. The lymph node origin of tumor T cells was framed as consistent with a hypothesis, not demonstrated. Findings are consistent with lymph node origin and intratumoral expansion of most tumor T cells.

The lymph nodes were axillary draining lymph nodes from breast cancer patients. Germline CDR1 reads DFQATT; CDR2 reads SNEGSKA (reference sequence). CDR3 length: 17 amino acids. V was pared by 4 bases and J by 4 bases, with 17 bases of the junction left unmatched. In its sample, this clonotype was seen many times. Its antigen is not identified. In TCRdb, the multiplex PCR reads were re-called with MiXCR into one record per CDR3 protein. Of over 150,000 distinct CDR3 sequences listed, roughly 31% are singletons. The V gene is TRBV20-1, the J gene TRBJ2-5, with 8 bases fitting TRBD2. This sequence was found in a female donor with breast cancer. Some clones in this sample may be carry-over from other donors' samples. Input material: axillary lymph node tissue. The CDR3 DNA reads TGCAGTGCTATTGATCCCCTTAGCGGGGCGGCCCCAGAGACCCAGTACTTC. Translation gives CSAIDPLSGAAPETQYF.